The rows below give T cell receptor beta chains drawn from one sample of a study of T cell responses to AZD1222 COVID-19 vaccine. Here immunoSEQ multiplex PCR was the method, and the copy in TCRdb shows in-frame clones only, minus some. The sample records 55,000 to 75,000 clones, less than 85% being singletons. This material consisted of peripheral blood, taken on day 0 of AZD1222 vaccination. These receptor sequences come from an adult in good health. Each CDR3 is given with its conserved first and last residue. A D gene is named only where the DNA matches it firmly. Only some rows state a clone size, as once, few, many or a class for expanded clones.

size,D,V,J,DNA,CDR3
.,TRBD2,TRBV5-6,TRBJ2-1,TGTGCCAGCAGCTTGGCGGCTAGCGGGGGGGTAAATGAGCAGTTCTTC,CASSLAASGGVNEQFF
.,.,TRBV9,TRBJ2-5,TGTGCCAGCAGCGTAGACCTCAGGGGAGAGACCCAGTACTTC,CASSVDLRGETQYF
.,.,TRBV9,TRBJ2-5,TGTGCCAGCAGCGTAGGCACAGGAGGGATACAAGAGACCCAGTACTTC,CASSVGTGGIQETQYF
.,.,TRBV5-6,TRBJ2-7,TGTGCCAGCAGCTCTTGGGGCGGACCCAGCTCCTACGAGCAGTACTTC,CASSSWGGPSSYEQYF
.,TRBD2,TRBV6-5,TRBJ2-7,TGTGCCAGCAGAGCCGGGACTAGCGACTCCTACGAGCAGTACTTC,CASRAGTSDSYEQYF
.,TRBD2,TRBV3-1/TRBV3-2,TRBJ2-7,TGTGCCAGCAGTTCCAGTCTAGCGGGTGGCGGGCAGTACTTC,CASSSSLAGGGQYF
few,.,TRBV9,TRBJ2-7,TGTGCCAGCAGCTATAGGGGGGGAGGCGAGCAGTACTTC,CASSYRGGGEQYF
.,.,TRBV5-1,TRBJ1-3,TGCGCCAGCAGCTTGATGGGGGTTAGCTCTGGAAACACCATATATTTT,CASSLMGVSSGNTIYF
.,.,TRBV27,TRBJ2-7,TGTGCCAGCACCCCTGGGCCTTTCTACGAGCAGTACTTC,CASTPGPFYEQYF
.,.,TRBV29-1,TRBJ2-6,TGCAGCGCAAACGGGACACCCGGTGGGGGGGCCAACGTCCTGACTTTC,CSANGTPGGGANVLTF
.,.,TRBV7-8,TRBJ1-5,TGTGCCAGCAGCTTAGACGGGGGAAGCAATCAGCCCCAGCATTTT,CASSLDGGSNQPQHF
once,TRBD1,TRBV7-8,TRBJ2-1,TGTGCCAGCAGCTTAGGACAGGGGACCCACAATGAGCAGTTCTTC,CASSLGQGTHNEQFF
few,TRBD1,TRBV6-6,TRBJ1-1,TGTGCCAGCAGTTTGCAGGGGGCTAGGGATGAAGCTTTCTTT,CASSLQGARDEAFF
.,.,TRBV30,TRBJ1-6,TGTGCCTGGACCGACCAAGGAGGCAATTCACCCCTCCACTTT,CAWTDQGGNSPLHF
once,.,TRBV2,TRBJ1-2,TGTGCCAGCTTCACCGTGAGGGGTAACTATGGCTACACCTTC,CASFTVRGNYGYTF
.,TRBD2,TRBV5-4,TRBJ2-5,TGTGCCAGCAGCCCCCTCCTAGCGGGGGGACGGCAAGAGACCCAGTACTTC,CASSPLLAGGRQETQYF
.,TRBD1,TRBV28,TRBJ1-2,TGTGCCAGCAAAACCGGACAGGGCCATGGCTACACCTTC,CASKTGQGHGYTF
.,.,TRBV6-5,TRBJ1-1,TGTGCCAGCGCCAAGCAGGGGATGAACACTGAAGCTTTCTTT,CASAKQGMNTEAFF
.,TRBD1,TRBV18,TRBJ1-5,TGTGCCAGCACGACAGGGGGAAGCGGCAATCAGCCCCAGCATTTT,CASTTGGSGNQPQHF
.,TRBD1,TRBV5-4,TRBJ2-7,TGTGCCAGCAGCAGTAGACAGGGCTTTGTCGAGCAGTACTTC,CASSSRQGFVEQYF
.,TRBD2,TRBV7-6,TRBJ2-1,TGTGCCAGCAGCTTACAAGCGGGGCCCTACAATGAGCAGTTCTTC,CASSLQAGPYNEQFF
.,TRBD2,TRBV4-2,TRBJ2-1,TGTGCCAGCAGCCCCTATAGGGTTATCGCTGGGACTAGCGGCCGGAATGAGCAGTTCTTC,CASSPYRVIAGTSGRNEQFF
few,.,TRBV5-1,TRBJ1-6,TGCGCCAGCAGCTTGGCGGTGGACTATAATTCACCCCTCCACTTT,CASSLAVDYNSPLHF
.,.,TRBV12-3/TRBV12-4,TRBJ1-2,TGTGCCAGCAGTTTCCAGGTTCGTGTAGGCTACACCTTC,CASSFQVRVGYTF
.,.,TRBV28,TRBJ1-1,TGTGCCAGCAGCGAAGGCGGAGAGTACACTGAAGCTTTCTTT,CASSEGGEYTEAFF
.,TRBD1,TRBV5-1,TRBJ1-2,TGCGCCAGCAGCTTAGGGGGGACAGGAGGAAACGGCTACACCTTC,CASSLGGTGGNGYTF
.,TRBD2,TRBV2,TRBJ2-2,TGTGCCAGCAGTGAAGCAAGGGGAGGGACCGGGGAGCTGTTTTTT,CASSEARGGTGELFF
.,TRBD1,TRBV5-6,TRBJ1-1,TGTGCCAGCAGCTTGGACGGGACAGGGGGCAGGGGCACTGAAGCTTTCTTT,CASSLDGTGGRGTEAFF
.,.,TRBV2,TRBJ1-1,TGTGCCGGCCGACTGATGAACACTGAAGCTTTCTTT,CAGRLMNTEAFF
.,.,TRBV6-6,TRBJ2-2,TGTGCCAGCAATATGAGAGACGGTAACACCGGGGAGCTGTTTTTT,CASNMRDGNTGELFF
.,.,TRBV5-1,TRBJ1-2,TGCGCCAGCAGCGCAACCGATAGGGGCGGCTACACCTTC,CASSATDRGGYTF
.,.,TRBV19,TRBJ1-6,TGTGCCAGTAGTACGGAACTTGGGAATTCACCCCTCCACTTT,CASSTELGNSPLHF
.,TRBD1,TRBV29-1,TRBJ1-2,TGCAGCGCCGGGGGACAGGGCGAGGGAGGCTACACCTTC,CSAGGQGEGGYTF
.,.,TRBV18,TRBJ1-1,TGTGCCAGCTCACCACCGGGCGGAATGAACACTGAAGCTTTCTTT,CASSPPGGMNTEAFF
.,.,TRBV2,TRBJ2-3,TGTGCCAGCACCCCCTCGGGGGCAAGCACAGATACGCAGTATTTT,CASTPSGASTDTQYF
.,.,TRBV5-6,TRBJ1-6,TGTGCCAGCAGCCTACAGGTTTCACCCCTCCACTTT,CASSLQVSPLHF
once,.,TRBV6-4,TRBJ2-7,TGTGCCAGCAGTGGCCGGCGTTACCGGCGGGAGCAGTACTTC,CASSGRRYRREQYF
.,.,TRBV4-1,TRBJ1-4,TGCGCCAGCAGCCAAGCGGGACTAGGGACTGAAAAACTGTTTTTT,CASSQAGLGTEKLFF
.,.,TRBV7-2,TRBJ2-1,TGTGCCAGCACCCTTTACGCAGTACCTGAGCAGTTCTTC,CASTLYAVPEQFF
.,.,TRBV25-1,TRBJ2-1,TGTGCCAGCAGTGCCCTTTATTACAATGAGCAGTTCTTC,CASSALYYNEQFF
.,.,TRBV29-1,TRBJ1-1,TGCAGCGTGGATCGGCGGGAGTTTACTGAAGCTTTCTTT,CSVDRREFTEAFF
.,.,TRBV29-1,TRBJ1-4,TGCAGCGTTGAAGGCCCCTTTGGGCCCAATGAAAAACTGTTTTTT,CSVEGPFGPNEKLFF
.,.,TRBV19,TRBJ1-1,TGTGCCAGTAGTATTATGGGGTACACTGAAGCTTTCTTT,CASSIMGYTEAFF
once,.,TRBV5-1,TRBJ1-1,TGCGCCAGCAGCTTTGGTGGGAACACTGAAGCTTTCTTT,CASSFGGNTEAFF
once,.,TRBV10-1,TRBJ2-5,TGCGCCAGCAGGTGGGGTGTGGAGACCCAGTACTTC,CASRWGVETQYF
few,TRBD1,TRBV5-1,TRBJ1-1,TGCGCCAGCAGCGCCACCGGGACAGGATTATTGAACACTGAAGCTTTCTTT,CASSATGTGLLNTEAFF
few,.,TRBV5-1,TRBJ2-1,TGCGCCAGCAGCGCGAACGAGGCGGGCTCCTACAATGAGCAGTTCTTC,CASSANEAGSYNEQFF
.,.,TRBV7-9,TRBJ1-3,TGTGCCAGCAGTCCTCAGGGGTACACCATATATTTT,CASSPQGYTIYF
.,.,TRBV3-1/TRBV3-2,TRBJ1-1,TGTGCCAGCAGCCAATATGCCATGAACACTGAAGCTTTCTTT,CASSQYAMNTEAFF
.,.,TRBV7-2,TRBJ2-5,TGTGCCAGCAGCTTATCGGGCGGACAAGAGACCCAGTACTTC,CASSLSGGQETQYF
few,TRBD2,TRBV4-1,TRBJ2-7,TGCGCCAGCAGCCAGGGGGGACTAGCGACCTACGAGCAGTACTTC,CASSQGGLATYEQYF
.,.,TRBV3-1/TRBV3-2,TRBJ1-3,TGTGCCAGCAGCCAAATGAATTTGGACTCTGAGGCCATATATTTT,CASSQMNLDSEAIYF
.,TRBD1,TRBV29-1,TRBJ2-2,TGCAGCGTTGTTACGTCCCGGGACAGGGGATTGGCCGGGGAGCTGTTTTTT,CSVVTSRDRGLAGELFF
.,.,TRBV29-1,TRBJ2-4,TGCAGCGTTGTATCGCGAAAAAACATTCAGTACTTC,CSVVSRKNIQYF
.,.,TRBV13,TRBJ2-7,TGTGCCAGCAGCTCACGACGGAGGGCCCGCTCCTACGAGCAGTACTTC,CASSSRRRARSYEQYF
.,.,TRBV19,TRBJ1-2,TGTGCCAGTAGTATTTCGGGGAGGGTGAACTATGGCTACACCTTC,CASSISGRVNYGYTF
.,.,TRBV11-3,TRBJ1-6,TGTGCCAGCAGCTTACCTATTTATAATTCACCCCTCCACTTT,CASSLPIYNSPLHF